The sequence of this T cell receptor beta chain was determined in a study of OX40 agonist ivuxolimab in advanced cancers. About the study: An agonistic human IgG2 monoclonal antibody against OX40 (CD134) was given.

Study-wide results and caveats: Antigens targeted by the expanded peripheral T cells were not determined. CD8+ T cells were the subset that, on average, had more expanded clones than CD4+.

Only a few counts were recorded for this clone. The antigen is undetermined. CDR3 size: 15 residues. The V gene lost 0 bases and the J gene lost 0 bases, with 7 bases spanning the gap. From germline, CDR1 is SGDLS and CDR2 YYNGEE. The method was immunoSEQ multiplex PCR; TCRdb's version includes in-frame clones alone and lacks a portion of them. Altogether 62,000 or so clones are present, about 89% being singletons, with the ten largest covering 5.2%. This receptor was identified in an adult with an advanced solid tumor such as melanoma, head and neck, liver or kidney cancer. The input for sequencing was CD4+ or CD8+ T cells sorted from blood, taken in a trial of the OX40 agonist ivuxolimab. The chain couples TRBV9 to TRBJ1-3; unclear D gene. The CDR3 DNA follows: TGTGCCAGCAGCGTAGGTAGGGCCTCTGGAAACACCATATATTTT. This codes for CASSVGRASGNTIYF.